This TCR beta chain emerged from a study of blood T cell repertoires in COVID-19. The method was immunoSEQ multiplex PCR; TCRdb's version includes in-frame clones alone and lacks a portion of them. The sample carries about 270,000 clones, about 89% recorded once. V was pared by 0 bases and J by 0 bases, with 10 bases between. CDR3 length: 15 residues. Germline V gene sequence: CDR1 SGDLS, CDR2 YYNGEE. Source material: PBMCs or T cells enriched from blood (not recorded which). The chain has TRBV9 and TRBJ2-7; no definite D call. This TCR was recovered from a woman in her late teens or twenties who had recovered from COVID-19. In DNA form, the CDR3 reads TGTGCCAGCAGCGTAGACCTCAGGTCCTCCTACGAGCAGTACTTC. Translating it yields CASSVDLRSSYEQYF.